These T cell receptor beta chains were read from a single sample in a study of CD8+ T cells in alopecia areata. Sequencing was performed with immunoSEQ multiplex PCR; in TCRdb, only in-frame clones are kept and a portion is missing. The sample records about 180,000 clones, 40% to 55% being singletons. The specimen was CD8+ T cells sorted from blood, collected around week 53, from a patient treated with tofacitinib. These receptors were taken from a human donor with alopecia areata. CDR3s include the opening cysteine and the closing phenylalanine or tryptophan. Each record gives: clone size, D gene, J gene, V gene, CDR3 protein, CDR3 DNA. A D gene is named only where the DNA matches it firmly. Clone size is given for some rows only: seen once, a few or many times, or a class if the clone is expanded.

. . TRBJ1-6 TRBV7-2 CASSLFPLSTGPLHF TGTGCCAGCAGCCTATTCCCTCTCTCCACTGGACCCCTCCACTTT
. . TRBJ2-3 TRBV5-1 CASSSDPSTDTQYF TGCGCCAGCAGCTCCGACCCCAGCACAGATACGCAGTATTTT
few . TRBJ2-5 TRBV5-1 CASSLRGREGETQYF TGCGCCAGCAGCTTGCGTGGTAGGGAAGGAGAGACCCAGTACTTC
once . TRBJ2-3 TRBV25-1 CASTLGVGDRYF TGTGCCAGCACCTTGGGGGTGGGTGATCGGTATTTT
. . TRBJ2-7 TRBV5-4 CASSLEGGFYEQYF TGTGCCAGCAGCTTGGAAGGCGGTTTCTACGAGCAGTACTTC
. . TRBJ2-5 TRBV5-1 CASSSLRGETQYF TGCGCCAGCAGCTCCCTAAGAGGCGAGACCCAGTACTTC
. . TRBJ1-1 TRBV30 CAWSTRGNTEAFF TGTGCCTGGAGCACGCGGGGGAACACTGAAGCTTTCTTT
. TRBD1 TRBJ2-2 TRBV29-1 CSVGDRNTGELFF TGCAGCGTTGGGGACAGAAACACCGGGGAGCTGTTTTTT
. . TRBJ2-7 TRBV10-3 CAISADYSYEQYF TGTGCCATCAGTGCGGACTACTCCTACGAGCAGTACTTC
. . TRBJ2-1 TRBV29-1 CSVDRGNEQFF TGCAGCGTGGATCGGGGCAATGAGCAGTTCTTC
. TRBD1 TRBJ2-7 TRBV9 CASSVGTGAYEQYF TGTGCCAGCAGCGTAGGGACAGGAGCCTACGAGCAGTACTTC
few . TRBJ2-5 TRBV13 CASSPAEAGIQETQYF TGTGCCAGCAGCCCCGCCGAGGCGGGGATTCAAGAGACCCAGTACTTC
. TRBD1 TRBJ2-1 TRBV9 CASSTRQGHMNEQFF TGTGCCAGCAGCACCCGACAGGGCCACATGAATGAGCAGTTCTTC
. TRBD2 TRBJ2-7 TRBV27 CASRVYGVSGGSYEQYF TGTGCCAGCAGGGTATACGGGGTTAGCGGGGGCTCCTACGAGCAGTACTTC
. . TRBJ1-6 TRBV4-1 CASSLGRAVKYNSPLHF TGCGCCAGCAGCCTGGGACGGGCGGTGAAATATAATTCACCCCTCCACTTT
. . TRBJ2-7 TRBV30 CALLRGAGEQYF TGTGCCCTGCTTCGGGGGGCCGGTGAGCAGTACTTC
few . TRBJ2-2 TRBV29-1 CSAQGGAANTGELFF TGCAGCGCCCAGGGGGGAGCTGCGAACACCGGGGAGCTGTTTTTT
few . TRBJ1-6 TRBV6-6 CASSYVLQGPHSPLHF TGTGCCAGCAGTTACGTCCTCCAGGGTCCTCATTCACCCCTCCACTTT
. . TRBJ2-5 TRBV6-5 CASSYSRDGYQETQYF TGTGCCAGCAGTTACTCGAGGGACGGGTACCAAGAGACCCAGTACTTC
once . TRBJ1-2 TRBV6-5 CASSSTVYGYTF TGTGCCAGCAGTTCGACAGTCTATGGCTACACCTTC
. . TRBJ1-2 TRBV4-3 CASSQAGGSRYGYTF TGCGCCAGCAGCCAAGCTGGAGGCTCTCGCTATGGCTACACCTTC
few . TRBJ2-1 TRBV11-1 CASSARSSYNEQFF TGTGCCAGCAGTGCGAGGAGCTCCTACAATGAGCAGTTCTTC
. . TRBJ2-3 TRBV27 CASSLNRGIGSLSQYF TGTGCCAGCAGTTTAAATCGAGGAATCGGAAGTTTGTCGCAGTATTTT
. TRBD2 TRBJ2-7 TRBV6-6 CASSYDRRGDTYEQYF TGTGCCAGCAGTTACGATCGGCGGGGGGATACCTACGAGCAGTACTTC
few . TRBJ1-5 TRBV6-6 CASSYRGEGNQPQHF TGTGCCAGCAGTTACAGAGGGGAGGGCAATCAGCCCCAGCATTTT
once . TRBJ2-1 TRBV7-8 CASSPYGYNEQFF TGTGCCAGCTCCCCTTACGGGTACAATGAGCAGTTCTTC
. TRBD1 TRBJ2-7 TRBV13 CASSFDRGYEQYF TGTGCCAGCAGCTTCGACAGGGGGTACGAGCAGTACTTC
. . TRBJ1-1 TRBV15 CATSGRFPMNTEAFF TGTGCCACCAGCGGTCGATTCCCAATGAACACTGAAGCTTTCTTT
. . TRBJ2-3 TRBV9 CASAQGTDTQYF TGTGCCAGCGCGCAAGGCACAGATACGCAGTATTTT
few TRBD2 TRBJ2-7 TRBV9 CASSVSGKMDEQYF TGTGCCAGCAGCGTAAGCGGGAAAATGGACGAGCAGTACTTC
. . TRBJ1-5 TRBV4-1 CASSPGRGSNQPQHF TGCGCCAGCAGCCCTGGACGTGGAAGCAATCAGCCCCAGCATTTT
. . TRBJ1-2 TRBV19 CASIPGGGDYGYTF TGTGCCAGTATACCCGGAGGAGGGGACTATGGCTACACCTTC
. TRBD1 TRBJ1-6 TRBV30 CAWSEQGVGYNSPLHF TGTGCCTGGAGCGAACAGGGGGTCGGCTATAATTCACCCCTCCACTTT
. . TRBJ2-3 TRBV4-1 CASSRQSGDTQYF TGCGCCAGCAGCCGGCAGTCGGGAGATACGCAGTATTTT
. . TRBJ1-1 TRBV11-2 CASSLDPEGSTEAFF TGTGCCAGCAGCTTAGATCCAGAGGGTTCCACTGAAGCTTTCTTT
. . TRBJ1-6 TRBV7-2 CASSPFNSPLHF TGTGCCAGCAGCCCTTTTAATTCACCCCTCCACTTT
few TRBD1 TRBJ2-5 TRBV10-3 CAISSGTGKETQYF TGTGCCATCAGTTCCGGGACAGGGAAAGAGACCCAGTACTTC
. . TRBJ1-1 TRBV15 CATTARVNTEAFF TGTGCCACCACGGCCAGGGTGAACACTGAAGCTTTCTTT
few . TRBJ2-5 TRBV7-9 CASSRQNYQETQYF TGTGCCAGCAGCCGACAGAACTACCAAGAGACCCAGTACTTC
. TRBD1 TRBJ2-4 TRBV11-2 CASGGTGKNIQYF TGTGCCAGCGGCGGGACAGGCAAAAACATTCAGTACTTC
few TRBD1 TRBJ1-5 TRBV5-1 CASSAGTGSNQPQHF TGCGCCAGCAGCGCCGGGACAGGGAGCAATCAGCCCCAGCATTTT
few TRBD1 TRBJ1-6 TRBV18 CASSPRQGGNSPLHF TGTGCCAGCTCACCGCGACAGGGCGGGAATTCACCCCTCCACTTT
. TRBD1 TRBJ2-3 TRBV6-6 CASWDRHTDTQYF TGTGCCAGTTGGGACAGACACACAGATACGCAGTATTTT
. TRBD2 TRBJ2-7 TRBV2 CASSETSGGPYEQYF TGTGCCAGCAGCGAGACTAGCGGGGGGCCGTACGAGCAGTACTTC
. . TRBJ1-1 TRBV20-1 CSARGLEAFF TGCAGTGCTAGAGGGTTGGAAGCTTTCTTT
few TRBD1 TRBJ2-2 TRBV19 CASSEPQGMVDTGELFF TGTGCCAGTAGTGAACCACAGGGGATGGTGGACACCGGGGAGCTGTTTTTT
. . TRBJ2-5 TRBV5-1 CASSFLSGHGQETQYF TGCGCCAGCAGCTTTCTCTCGGGCCACGGACAAGAGACCCAGTACTTC
. . TRBJ2-5 TRBV13 CASSLPDETQYF TGTGCCAGCAGCTTACCTGATGAGACCCAGTACTTC
. TRBD1 TRBJ1-1 TRBV30 CAWSHGQGANTEAFF TGTGCCTGGAGTCACGGACAGGGGGCGAATACTGAAGCTTTCTTT
. TRBD1 TRBJ2-3 TRBV11-2 CASSLQGLTDTQYF TGTGCCAGCAGCCTACAGGGGCTGACAGATACGCAGTATTTT
few . TRBJ2-5 TRBV10-3 CAIIVQPQETQYF TGTGCCATCATAGTACAACCGCAAGAGACCCAGTACTTC
few TRBD1 TRBJ1-1 TRBV18 CASSQGQPNTEAFF TGTGCCAGCTCGCAGGGACAGCCGAACACTGAAGCTTTCTTT
. . TRBJ2-1 TRBV7-9 CASSLLDGNEQFF TGTGCCAGCAGCTTGCTGGACGGTAATGAGCAGTTCTTC
medium-sized . TRBJ1-5 TRBV7-2 CASSLVQVGQPQHF TGTGCCAGCAGCTTAGTACAGGTTGGTCAGCCCCAGCATTTT
few . TRBJ2-7 TRBV4-1 CASSHQTGTYEQYF TGCGCCAGCAGCCATCAGACGGGAACCTACGAGCAGTACTTC
. . TRBJ2-2 TRBV6-5 CAVRGVPGELFF TGTGCCGTCAGGGGTGTCCCCGGGGAGCTGTTTTTT
few TRBD1 TRBJ1-4 TRBV10-3 CASRQGANEKLFF TGTGCCTCACGACAGGGGGCTAATGAAAAACTGTTTTTT